The 18 T cell receptor beta chains below were found in one sample sequenced in a study of T cells in Graves' hyperthyroidism and ophthalmopathy. The TCR beta CDR3 regions underwent amplification using RNA transcripts as the source. First-round RT-PCR of the TCR CDR3 relied on the HTBI primer set. TCRdb called the multiplex PCR reads again in MiXCR, with one record for every CDR3 protein. The sample holds 600,000 to 850,000 distinct CDR3 sequences, under 20% seen once. Sequenced material: blood. The receptors originated from a woman aged 45-60 years with Graves' hyperthyroidism that later progressed to Graves' ophthalmopathy.

This clonotype was counted many times. This sequence joins TRBV11-1 and TRBJ2-4, with 9 bases identical to TRBD2. Trimming cost V 4 bases and J 9 bases; bases outside gene matches: 13. The V gene's germline CDR1 is SGHAT and CDR2 FQDESV (reference sequence). The length of the CDR3 is 16 residues. In nucleotides, the CDR3 is TGTGCCAGCAGCTCCTGGACTAGCGTGGCGTTAGGCATTCAGTACTTC. Translated, it gives CASSSWTSVALGIQYF.

The table lists this clonotype with many counts. The chain is built from TRBV11-2 and TRBJ1-2, with a possible D match to TRBD1 (6 bases). Germline CDR1 SGHAT, CDR2 FQNNGV. This CDR3 comprises 13 residues. V lost 5 bases and J 4 bases, leaving 11 bases between the germline ends. The CDR3 reads CASSMGAIYGYTF. The CDR3 bases are TGTGCCAGCAGCATGGGGGCGATCTATGGCTACACCTTC.

This clonotype appeared a few times. The chain couples TRBV19 to TRBJ1-5; TRBD1 is a possible D gene (6 bases). The CDR3 sequence is 16 residues long. The germline V gene has CDR1 LNHDA and CDR2 SQIVND (reference sequence). Trimming cost V 5 bases and J 2 bases, with 16 bases left between them. The CDR3 bases are TGTGCCAGTAGTTTCCGGGGGCGGGGCGGCAATCAGCCCCAGCATTTT. Its protein product is CASSFRGRGGNQPQHF.

Only a few counts were recorded for this clonotype. Compared with germline, one end of the junction differs, possibly owing to a read error. V is TRBV9 and J is TRBJ1-3; D is unresolved. Germline lookup yields CDR1 SGDLS and CDR2 YYNGEE. The CDR3 has 14 amino acids. CDR3: CASSGFGSGNTIYF. CDR3 nucleotides: TGCGCCAGCAGCGGCTTTGGGTCTGGAAACACCATATATTTT.

This clonotype has ten or more counts. The chain is built from TRBV5-1 and TRBJ2-2, with a possible D match to TRBD2 (6 bases). The CDR3 runs 16 residues. Germline lookup yields CDR1 SGHRS and CDR2 YFSETQ. Trimming pared 5 bases from V and 0 bases from J, leaving 14 bases between. As DNA, the CDR3 is TGCGCCAGCAGAAATACCGGGACTTCGAACACCGGGGAGCTGTTTTTT. Translated, it gives CASRNTGTSNTGELFF.

In its sample, this clonotype was seen a few times. The chain is built from TRBV20-1 and TRBJ2-5; TRBD2 might be the D (6 bases). The CDR3 contains 14 residues. Germline V gene sequence: CDR1 DFQATT, CDR2 SNEGSKA (reference sequence). V lost 5 bases and J 5 bases, leaving 18 bases between the germline ends. In DNA form, the CDR3 reads TGCAGTGCTCCTCAGGGACTCGGCGGGGAGACCCAGTACTTC. The encoded protein is CSAPQGLGGETQYF.

This clonotype was found many times. The rearrangement uses TRBV7-2 and TRBJ2-4; the match to TRBD2 covers 7 bases. The ends lost 3 bases at V and 8 bases at J; junction bases unmatched: 4. Germline assignment: CDR1 SGHTA and CDR2 FQGNSA. This CDR3 has 13 amino acids. The CDR3 sequence is CASSFGTIDIQYF. The DNA for the CDR3 is TGTGCCAGCAGCTTCGGGACTATCGACATTCAGTACTTC. Filled out from reference TRBV7-2 and TRBJ2-4, the complete variable domain reads GAGVSQSPSNKVTEKGKDVELRCDPISGHTALYWYRQSLGQGLEFLIYFQGNSAPDKSGLPSDRFSAERTGGSVSTLTIQRTQQEDSAVYLCASSFGTIDIQYFGAGTRLSVL.

Comments on this clonotype: A much larger clone differs by one base, so this may be a read error. The V gene is TRBV7-6, the J gene TRBJ2-1; 11 nucleotides align to TRBD2. The tail of the sequence fits TRBJ2-7 better, so the J call may be wrong. The V gene's germline CDR1 is SGHVS and CDR2 FNYEAQ. The CDR3 sequence is 15 residues long. The CDR3 coding sequence is TGTGCCAGCAGCTTAGCTAGCGGGGGGGCACCTGAGCAGTACTTC. Translation gives CASSLASGGAPEQYF.

Comment on this clonotype: A much larger clone differs by one base, so this may be a read error. The chain uses TRBV6-9 and TRBJ1-1; a possible D gene is TRBD1 (6 bases). This CDR3 has 18 amino acids. CDR1 is MNHGY, CDR2 SVAAGI, per germline. CDR3 nucleotides: TGTGCCAGCAGTTATGAGGGGGGAATCTCCCTGATGAACGCTGAAGCTTTCTTT. Its protein product is CASSYEGGISLMNAEAFF.

This clonotype was recorded at least ten times. This chain connects TRBV3-1 to TRBJ1-2; no clear D gene. V was cut by 0 bases and J by 8 bases, with 13 bases left in between. CDR1 is LGHDT, CDR2 YNNKEL, per germline (reference sequence). CDR3 length: 14 amino acids. DNA for the CDR3: TGTGCCAGCAGCCAAGATCTGGGGAGTCGGGGCTACACCTTC. It translates to CASSQDLGSRGYTF.

V gene TRBV6-1 combines with J gene TRBJ2-3; D is unclear. Germline V lookup: CDR1 MNHNS, CDR2 SASEGT. Trimming cost V 7 bases and J 4 bases, with 9 bases left between them. This CDR3 comprises 12 residues. CDR3 in amino acids: CASNLRADTQYF. The CDR3 coding sequence is TGTGCCAGCAACTTACGGGCAGATACGCAGTATTTT.

This clonotype was seen at least ten times. This rearrangement joins TRBV10-1 to TRBJ2-2; D may match TRBD1 or TRBD2 (6 bases each). V gave up 7 bases and J gave up 0 bases, with 21 bases separating them. Germline CDR1 WNHNN, CDR2 SYGVQD (reference sequence). The CDR3 has 18 residues. DNA for the CDR3: TGCGCCAGCAATTGTGTAGGGGGGACACAGACGAACACCGGGGAGCTGTTTTTT. Translated: CASNCVGGTQTNTGELFF.

In its sample, this clonotype was seen a few times. The chain combines TRBV5-1 with TRBJ2-1, with TRBD2 matching 8 bases. The germline CDR1 and CDR2 sequences are SGHRS and YFSETQ. The trim removed 4 bases at V and 6 bases at J, leaving 6 bases unmatched. The CDR3 totals 14 residues. The CDR3 DNA reads as TGCGCCAGCAGCGGGAGTCTAGCGGGCAATGAGCAGTTCTTC. Translation gives CASSGSLAGNEQFF.

This chain connects TRBV9 to TRBJ2-5, with D possibly matching TRBD2 (5 bases). Germline V gene sequence: CDR1 SGDLS, CDR2 YYNGEE. The CDR3 is made up of 14 amino acids. Trimming pared 1 base from V and 5 bases from J, leaving 12 bases between. CDR3 in amino acids: CASSVLSSSETQYF. The CDR3 bases are TGTGCCAGCAGCGTATTGTCTAGCTCCGAGACCCAGTACTTC. Drawing the rest from reference TRBV9 and TRBJ2-5, the complete variable domain is DSGVTQTPKHLITATGQRVTLRCSPRSGDLSVYWYQQSLDQGLQFLIQYYNGEERAKGNILERFSAQQFPDLHSELNLSSLELGDSALYFCASSVLSSSETQYFGPGTRLLVL.

In this sample, this clonotype turned up a few times. The chain recombines TRBV5-1 with TRBJ2-2; D not certain. The CDR3 consists of 14 residues. The germline gives CDR1 SGHRS, CDR2 YFSETQ. V was cut by 8 bases and J by 1 base, with 12 bases left in between. The CDR3 DNA sequence: TGCGCCAGTACTTCCTGGGGGAACACCGGGGAGCTGTTTTTT. Protein: CASTSWGNTGELFF. Full variable domain (outside the CDR3, taken from reference TRBV5-1 and TRBJ2-2): KAGVTQTPRYLIKTRGQQVTLSCSPISGHRSVSWYQQTPGQGLQFLFEYFSETQRNKGNFPGRFSGRQFSNSRSEMNVSTLELGDSALYLCASTSWGNTGELFFGEGSRLTVL.

This clonotype has at least ten counts. This chain links TRBV20-1 with TRBJ1-5; D is unclear. V was shortened by 0 bases and J by 1 base, with 4 bases between the two germline ends. The CDR3 loop spans 13 amino acids. Germline assignment: CDR1 DFQATT and CDR2 SNEGSKA (reference sequence). The DNA of the CDR3 is TGCAGTGCTAGAGATCTCAGCAATCAGCCCCAGCATTTT. Protein sequence: CSARDLSNQPQHF.

This clonotype was detected a few times. A much larger clone differs by one base, so this may be a read error. This chain connects TRBV5-1 to TRBJ2-3; possibly TRBD1 or TRBD2 for D (5 bases each). CDR1 and CDR2 from the germline V gene are SGHRS and YFSETQ. V lost 3 bases, J lost 8 bases, and 22 bases lay in between. The CDR3 totals 16 residues. The chain's CDR3 is CASSSGSGTASGTQYF. Written as DNA, the CDR3 is TGCGCCAGCAGCTCGGGGTCCGGGACCGCCAGCGGTACGCAGTATTTT.

This rearrangement joins TRBV9 to TRBJ2-1; TRBD2 matches 14 bases. The CDR3 has 19 residues. Germline CDR1 is SGDLS and CDR2 is YYNGEE. J lost 4 bases, V lost 3 bases, and 12 bases had no gene match. CDR3 nucleotides: TGTGCCAGCAGCGGCGGACTAGCGGGGGGCGGCTCTCTATACAATGAGCAGTTCTTC. Translating it yields CASSGGLAGGGSLYNEQFF.